Included here is one T cell receptor (beta chain) sequence, with context. The antigen remains undetermined. Genomic DNA constituted the template upon which TCR beta VDJ and CDR3 profiling was performed. TCRdb independently ran MiXCR on the reads; one entry per CDR3 protein. Of tens of thousands of distinct CDR3 sequences detected, about three quarters appear once; the ten largest clones hold approximately 80%. The sample originates from a study of CD8+CD57+ T cells in acquired aplastic anemia. The overall study: DNA per sorted CD4+ or CD8+ sample ranged 0.2 to 27.4 ug, averaging roughly 3.3 ug.

Study-wide points: Patients had twenty-nine CD8+ CDR3 sequences in common with controls (the shared set). Patients did not significantly differ from controls in CD8+ Simpson's diversity.

It was patients with CD8+CD57+ cell expansion by flow cytometry who were chosen for sequencing. Blood samples were obtained from patients who had received no prior therapy. The sequence came from a human donor with aplastic anemia. The sample was sorted CD4+, CD8+, or CD8+CD57+ T cells (not recorded which) from PBMCs.

In nucleotides, the CDR3 is TGTGCCAGCGGGACTAGTTCCCACAATGAGCAGTTCTTC. Translated: CASGTSSHNEQFF. This chain joins TRBV12-3 or TRBV12-4 and TRBJ2-1; 8 nucleotides match TRBD2. V lost 8 bases to trimming and J lost 5 bases; unmatched junction nucleotides: 5. The CDR3 is 13 amino acids.